This T cell receptor (beta chain) emerged from a study of OX40 agonist ivuxolimab in advanced cancers. The study in broad terms: Ivuxolimab was a fully human IgG2 agonistic monoclonal antibody targeting the costimulatory receptor OX40 (CD134). The paper reports the monotherapy dose-escalation portion (N ≈ 50 patients) of the phase I ivuxolimab trial. Partial responses occurred in three dose-escalation patients, of whom one had hepatocellular carcinoma and two had cutaneous melanoma. Patients were allowed to have had prior anti-PD-1, anti-PD-L1 or anti-CTLA-4 therapy, and 40% of the dose-escalation patients had previously received checkpoint inhibitors. The dose-escalation cohort was about 87% male with a mean age of approximately 60 years, ranging from roughly 20 to 85. Intravenous ivuxolimab was administered to patients every 2 weeks at six dose levels: 0.01, 0.1, 0.3, 1.5, 3 and 10 mg/kg. Of the roughly 52 dose-escalation patients, hepatocellular carcinoma was present in around 20, melanoma in around 15, renal cell carcinoma in 9 and head and neck cancer in 9. Peripheral TCRbeta sequencing was intended to test whether TCR sequence diversity was altered and clonal T-cell expansion was caused by ivuxolimab. Study-level results and caveats: At doses of 0.1 to 3.0 mg/kg, clonal expansion of both CD4+ and CD8+ blood T cells was observed from baseline to week 6. On average, CD8+ T cells showed more expanded clones than CD4+ T cells after ivuxolimab. Low levels of normalized T-cell clonal expansion were also seen in some patients who did not respond. In the 0.1-3.0 mg/kg groups, partial responders had among the lowest normalized peripheral clonal expansion, particularly in CD8+ T cells. The antigen specificity of the clonally expanded peripheral T cells was not determined.

The CDR3, cysteine through phenylalanine, is 14 amino acids long. The kept DNA is CDR3 alone, 42 bases in frame from the first base. CDR1 and CDR2 are drawn from the germline V gene: SGHVS, FQNEAQ. Between the V and J ends, shortened by 8 bases and 3 bases respectively, the junction contains 17 bases. Genomic DNA was extracted from sorted cells for sequencing of the TCRbeta CDR3 region. The immunoSEQ Assay was used to sequence the TCRbeta CDR3 regions. TCRdb re-hosts the immuneACCESS table, in-frame sequences only. Its copies lack some clones; in the studies checked, an unresolved V gene accounts for under half of them, and the cause for the rest is not known. A total of 70,000 to 80,000 clones appear in this sample, 80% to 90% of them only once. Together, the top ten hold around 5% of the sample. Patients with autoimmune disease history or receiving systemic immunosuppression were excluded from the trial. Peripheral blood for TCR sequencing was drawn from every dose cohort at baseline, at cycle 4 day 1 and at cycle 7 day 1. The samples were drawn from a first-in-human, open-label, multicenter phase I dose-escalation trial of ivuxolimab. Adults with locally advanced or metastatic melanoma, renal cell carcinoma, hepatocellular carcinoma or head and neck squamous cell carcinoma were enrolled in the trial. CD4+ and CD8+ T cells were sorted separately from peripheral blood before TCR sequencing.

As to this clone: It lacks a known antigen. The sample holds no much larger clone one base away, and base qualities are not on file.

The clonotype was recovered from an adult with an advanced solid tumor such as melanoma, head and neck, liver or kidney cancer. The source was CD4+ or CD8+ T cells sorted from blood, collected in a trial of the OX40 agonist ivuxolimab. The sequence is built from TRBV7-8 and TRBJ2-7; the D segment cannot be called with confidence. The DNA reads TGTGCCAGCGCCGACCGAAGAAGAAGCTACGAGCAGTACTTC. Translated, this gives CASADRRRSYEQYF.